This TCR beta chain was obtained from a study of tumor and adjacent non-tumor tissue in lung cancer. Study details: Histology: about a dozen adenocarcinoma, a couple of squamous cell carcinoma, 1 small cell lung cancer.

This clonotype was seen a few times. Antigen unknown. No cell sorting was done before RNA was extracted from the tissue. Three rounds of nested PCR, following a modified ARM-PCR protocol, produced the TCRbeta library. A single record per CDR3 protein comes from TCRdb applying MiXCR to the multiplex PCR reads. The sample yields 100,000 to 150,000 distinct CDR3 sequences, 66% seen once. Study-level points and caveats: In normal lung, the top 100 clones were significantly more dominant than in tumor.

The TCR was taken from a man younger than 45 with non-small cell lung cancer. Sequenced input: lung tumor tissue.

CDR3 coding DNA: TGTGCCAGTAGTATGGGAGGCGGGGGCCCGAACACTGAAGCTTTCTTT. It yields the protein CASSMGGGGPNTEAFF. This chain joins TRBV19 and TRBJ1-1; D is possibly TRBD1 (6 bases). V lost 3 bases and J lost 1, with 15 bases in between. Germline V gene data show CDR1 as LNHDA and CDR2 as SQIVND (reference sequence). The CDR3 sequence is 16 residues long.